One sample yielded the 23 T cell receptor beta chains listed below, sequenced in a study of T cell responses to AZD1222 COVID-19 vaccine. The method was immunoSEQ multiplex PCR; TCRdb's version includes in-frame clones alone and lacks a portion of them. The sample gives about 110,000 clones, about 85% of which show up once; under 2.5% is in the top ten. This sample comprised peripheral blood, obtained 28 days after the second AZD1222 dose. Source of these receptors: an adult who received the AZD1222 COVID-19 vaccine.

CDR3 coding DNA: TGTGCCAGCAGTTTAGTTGGGGGAGCGAACACTGAAGCTTTCTTT. This codes for CASSLVGGANTEAFF. The chain links TRBV27 to TRBJ1-1, with D possibly matching TRBD1 (5 bases). The germline V and J ends were trimmed by 2 bases and 1 base, with 11 bases remaining between them. CDR1 and CDR2 (germline): MNHEY, SMNVEV (reference sequence). CDR3 length: 15 amino acids.

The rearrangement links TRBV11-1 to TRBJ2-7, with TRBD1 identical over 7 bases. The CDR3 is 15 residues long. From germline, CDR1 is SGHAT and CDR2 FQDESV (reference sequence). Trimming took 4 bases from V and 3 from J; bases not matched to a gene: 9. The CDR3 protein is CASSSTGEKRYEQYF. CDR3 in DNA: TGTGCCAGCAGCTCAACAGGGGAAAAACGCTACGAGCAGTACTTC.

CDR3 nucleotides: TGTGCCAGCAGCTTAGCGACTAGCGGGAGGTCTAATGAGCAGTTCTTC. As protein: CASSLATSGRSNEQFF. The V and J genes are TRBV7-9 and TRBJ2-1; 13 nucleotides agree with TRBD2. The germline CDR1 and CDR2 sequences are SEHNR and FQNEAQ (reference sequence). J gave up 7 bases and V 0 bases, and 3 bases lay outside the gene matches. This CDR3 has 16 residues.

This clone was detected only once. The CDR3 reads CASSQGVFYNEQFF. The CDR3 nucleotides are TGTGCCAGCAGCCAAGGAGTGTTCTACAATGAGCAGTTCTTC. The chain combines TRBV14 with TRBJ2-1; D is unclear. The ends were cut back, 1 base at V and 3 bases at J, with 7 bases in the middle. The CDR3 contains 14 residues. The V gene's germline CDR1 is SGHDN and CDR2 FVKESK.

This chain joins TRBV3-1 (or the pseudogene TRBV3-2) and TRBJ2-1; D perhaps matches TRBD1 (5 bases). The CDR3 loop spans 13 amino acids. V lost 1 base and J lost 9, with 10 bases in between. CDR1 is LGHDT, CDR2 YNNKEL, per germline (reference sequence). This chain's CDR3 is CASSQARVGEQFF. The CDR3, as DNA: TGTGCCAGCAGCCAAGCCAGGGTAGGTGAGCAGTTCTTC.

CDR3 protein: CASSPSYRGNTEAFF. CDR3 DNA: TGTGCCAGCAGCCCCTCGTACAGGGGAAACACTGAAGCTTTCTTT. J is TRBJ1-1 and V is TRBV9; 7 nucleotides agree with TRBD1. Germline CDR1 reads SGDLS; CDR2 reads YYNGEE. After removal of 4 bases from V and 2 bases from J, the junction contained 8 bases not matched to a gene. The CDR3 runs to 15 residues.

The CDR3 nucleotides read TGCGCCAGCAGCCAGCAACTAGCGGGAGACTACAATGAGCAGTTCTTC. It is translated as CASSQQLAGDYNEQFF. The V call is TRBV4-3, the J call TRBJ2-1; the match to TRBD2 covers 11 bases. Germline lookup yields CDR1 LGHNA and CDR2 YSLEER. The CDR3 contains 16 residues. V lost 3 bases, J lost 3 bases, and 4 bases stayed unmatched.

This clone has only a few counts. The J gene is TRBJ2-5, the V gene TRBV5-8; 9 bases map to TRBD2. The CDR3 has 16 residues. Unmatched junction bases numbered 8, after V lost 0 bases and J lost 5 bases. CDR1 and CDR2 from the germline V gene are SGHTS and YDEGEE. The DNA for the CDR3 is TGTGCCAGCAGCTTGGAGGGACTAGCAAGGGATGAGACCCAGTACTTC. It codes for CASSLEGLARDETQYF.

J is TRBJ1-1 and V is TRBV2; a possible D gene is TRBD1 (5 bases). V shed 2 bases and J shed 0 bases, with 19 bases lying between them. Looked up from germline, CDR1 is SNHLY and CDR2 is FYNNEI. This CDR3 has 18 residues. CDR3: CASSEHGGGPVLNTEAFF. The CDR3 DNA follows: TGTGCCAGCAGTGAACATGGGGGAGGGCCAGTCCTGAACACTGAAGCTTTCTTT.

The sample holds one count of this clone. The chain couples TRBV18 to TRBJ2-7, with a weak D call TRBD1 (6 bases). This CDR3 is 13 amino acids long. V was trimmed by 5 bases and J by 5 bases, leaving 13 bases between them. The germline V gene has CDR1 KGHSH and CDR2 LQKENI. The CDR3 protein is CASSTGTRNEQYF. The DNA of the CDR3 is TGTGCCAGCTCAACCGGGACAAGGAACGAGCAGTACTTC.

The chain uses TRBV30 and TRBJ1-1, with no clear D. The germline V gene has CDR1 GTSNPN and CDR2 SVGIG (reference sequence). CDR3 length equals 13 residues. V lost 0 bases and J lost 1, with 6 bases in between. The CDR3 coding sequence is TGTGCCTGGAGTGTACATTCGAACACTGAAGCTTTCTTT. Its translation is CAWSVHSNTEAFF.

Here the CDR3 reads CASSLGFGYTDTQYF. CDR3 in DNA: TGTGCCAGCAGCTTGGGTTTCGGTTACACAGATACGCAGTATTTT. The V gene is TRBV5-4, the J gene TRBJ2-3; D remains unclear. The germline V gene has CDR1 SGHNT and CDR2 YYREEE (reference sequence). V was trimmed by 0 bases and J by 2 bases, leaving 10 bases between them. The CDR3 runs to 15 residues.

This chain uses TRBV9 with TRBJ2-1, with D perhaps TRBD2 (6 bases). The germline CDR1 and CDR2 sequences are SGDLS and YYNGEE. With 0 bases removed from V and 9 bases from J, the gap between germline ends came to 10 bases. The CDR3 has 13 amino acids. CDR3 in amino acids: CASSVGGAGEQFF. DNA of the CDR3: TGTGCCAGCAGCGTAGGCGGGGCCGGTGAGCAGTTCTTC. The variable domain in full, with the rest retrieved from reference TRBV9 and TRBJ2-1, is DSGVTQTPKHLITATGQRVTLRCSPRSGDLSVYWYQQSLDQGLQFLIQYYNGEERAKGNILERFSAQQFPDLHSELNLSSLELGDSALYFCASSVGGAGEQFFGPGTRLTVL.

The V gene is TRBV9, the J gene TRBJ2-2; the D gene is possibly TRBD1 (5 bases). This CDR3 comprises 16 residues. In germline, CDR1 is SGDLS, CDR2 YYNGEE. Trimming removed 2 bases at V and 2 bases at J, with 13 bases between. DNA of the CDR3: TGTGCCAGCAGCGTTTACAGGACACAAAACACCGGGGAGCTGTTTTTT. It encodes CASSVYRTQNTGELFF.

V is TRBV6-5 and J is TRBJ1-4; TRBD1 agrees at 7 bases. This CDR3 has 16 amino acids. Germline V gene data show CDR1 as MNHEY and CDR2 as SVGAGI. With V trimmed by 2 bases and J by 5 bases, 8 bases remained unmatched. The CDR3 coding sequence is TGTGCCAGCAGTTACAGCGTGGGACAGAGGAATGAAAAACTGTTTTTT. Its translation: CASSYSVGQRNEKLFF.

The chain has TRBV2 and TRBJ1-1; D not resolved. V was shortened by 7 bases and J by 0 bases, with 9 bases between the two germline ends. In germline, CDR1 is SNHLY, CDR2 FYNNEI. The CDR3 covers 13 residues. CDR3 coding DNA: TGTGCCAGCATGCGGAGAATGAACACTGAAGCTTTCTTT. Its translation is CASMRRMNTEAFF.

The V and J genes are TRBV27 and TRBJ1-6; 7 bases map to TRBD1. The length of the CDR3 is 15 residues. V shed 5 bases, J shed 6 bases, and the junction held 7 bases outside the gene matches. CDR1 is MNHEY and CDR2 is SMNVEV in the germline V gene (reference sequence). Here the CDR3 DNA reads TGTGCCAGCAGTAGGCAGGGGGTTCTTAATTCACCCCTCCACTTT. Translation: CASSRQGVLNSPLHF.

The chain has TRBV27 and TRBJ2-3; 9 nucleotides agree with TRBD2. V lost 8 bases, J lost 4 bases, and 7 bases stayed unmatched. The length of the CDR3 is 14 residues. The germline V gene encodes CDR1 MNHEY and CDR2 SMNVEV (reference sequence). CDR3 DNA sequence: TGTGCCAGCCGGAGTAGCGGGAGTGCAGATACGCAGTATTTT. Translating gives CASRSSGSADTQYF.

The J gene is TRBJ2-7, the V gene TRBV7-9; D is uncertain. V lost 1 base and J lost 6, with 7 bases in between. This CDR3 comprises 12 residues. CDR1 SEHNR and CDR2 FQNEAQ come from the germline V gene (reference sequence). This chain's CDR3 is CASSLETVEQYF. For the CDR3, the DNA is TGTGCCAGCAGCTTAGAGACGGTCGAGCAGTACTTC.

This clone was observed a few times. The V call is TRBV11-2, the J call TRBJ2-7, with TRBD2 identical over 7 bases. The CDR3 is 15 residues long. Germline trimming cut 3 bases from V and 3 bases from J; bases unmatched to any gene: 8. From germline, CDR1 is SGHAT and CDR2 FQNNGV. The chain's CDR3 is CASSFLAGLIYEQYF. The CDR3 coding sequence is TGTGCCAGCAGCTTCCTTGCGGGACTAATCTACGAGCAGTACTTC.

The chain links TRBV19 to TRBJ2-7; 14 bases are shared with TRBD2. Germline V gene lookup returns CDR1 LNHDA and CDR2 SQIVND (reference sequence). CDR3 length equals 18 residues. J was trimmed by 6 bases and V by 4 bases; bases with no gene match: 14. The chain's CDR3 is CASSTMTSGRVPVGEQYF. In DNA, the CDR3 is TGTGCCAGTAGTACGATGACTAGCGGGAGGGTACCCGTCGGCGAGCAGTACTTC.

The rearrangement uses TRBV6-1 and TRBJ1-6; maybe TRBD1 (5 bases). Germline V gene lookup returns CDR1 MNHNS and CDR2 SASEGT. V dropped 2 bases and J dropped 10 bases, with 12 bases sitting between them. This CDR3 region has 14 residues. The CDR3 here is CASSEIRALSPLHF. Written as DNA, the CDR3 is TGTGCCAGCAGTGAAATCAGGGCGCTATCACCCCTCCACTTT.

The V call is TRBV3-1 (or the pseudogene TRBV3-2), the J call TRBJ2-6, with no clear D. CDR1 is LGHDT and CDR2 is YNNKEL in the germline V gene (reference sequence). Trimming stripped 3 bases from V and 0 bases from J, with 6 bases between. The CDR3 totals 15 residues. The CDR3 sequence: CASSQMDSGANVLTF. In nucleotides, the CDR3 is TGTGCCAGCAGCCAGATGGACTCTGGGGCCAACGTCCTGACTTTC.